The 29 T cell receptor beta chains reported below all come from one sample, sequenced in a study of vaccination and CD4 T cells after COVID-19 (dated 2022 in TCRdb). Library creation used PCR. Sequencing took place on an Illumina iSeq 100. TCR sequencing of DNA from cultured CD4+ T cells used the Oncomine TCR Beta short-read assay at the Johns Hopkins FTIC core. TCRdb cleaned the public reads at Q25 with fastp, built clones with MiXCR and kept in-frame beta chains. Each entry is one CDR3 protein sequence, shown with its most common DNA and genes. Present in this sample are about 5,200 distinct CDR3 sequences, roughly 27% of which were seen just once. Around 24% of the sample belongs to the ten largest clones. The antigens of these receptors remain unknown. Interpreted using the paper, the treatment or condition label stands for: roughly ten-day PBMC culture with coronavirus spike peptide pools or control peptides (ViraFEST assay).

This material consisted of CD4+ T cells from blood, cultured in vitro, taken after SARS-CoV-2 vaccination. The receptors were sampled from a human donor who had recovered from COVID-19.

This clonotype is termed medium-sized. The chain couples TRBV27 to TRBJ2-5; no clear D. V lost 5 bases, J lost 2 bases, and 9 bases lay in between. Per the germline V gene, CDR1 is MNHEY and CDR2 is SMNVEV (reference sequence). The CDR3 totals 13 residues. The CDR3 spells CASSPYAQETQYF. The CDR3, as DNA: TGTGCCAGCAGTCCCTATGCGCAAGAGACCCAGTACTTC.

The chain is built from TRBV28 and TRBJ1-2; D might be TRBD1 (5 bases). Germline-derived CDR1 and CDR2 are MDHEN and SYDVKM. The CDR3 has 14 amino acids. The germline V and J ends were trimmed by 6 bases and 5 bases, with 16 bases remaining between them. CDR3 bases: TGTGCCAGCAGGAGACAGTTAGCTCGGTATGGCTACACCTTC. It encodes CASRRQLARYGYTF.

This clonotype is medium-sized by share. The J gene is TRBJ2-5, the V gene TRBV7-9; unclear D gene. Germline CDR1 reads SEHNR; CDR2 reads FQNEAQ (reference sequence). CDR3 size: 12 residues. V was trimmed by 5 bases and J by 4 bases, leaving 8 bases between them. CDR3 loop: CASSQWSETQYF. The CDR3 DNA is TGTGCCAGCAGCCAATGGTCAGAGACCCAGTACTTC.

This clonotype is judged medium-sized. V gene TRBV20-1 combines with J gene TRBJ2-3; D might be TRBD1 (5 bases). Germline loops: CDR1 DFQATT, CDR2 SNEGSKA (reference sequence). The CDR3 runs 14 residues. With 6 bases removed from V and 0 bases from J, the gap between germline ends came to 13 bases. The CDR3 reads CSATRQSSTDTQYF. The CDR3 DNA reads as TGCAGTGCAACCCGACAGAGTAGCACAGATACGCAGTATTTT.

The chain is built from TRBV18 and TRBJ2-7; D is tentatively TRBD1 or TRBD2 (6 bases each). Trimming shortened V by 1 base and J by 5 bases, and 18 bases separated the two germline ends. The CDR3 contains 16 residues. Germline V gene sequence: CDR1 KGHSH, CDR2 LQKENI. The chain's CDR3 is CASSPLTQGGFHEQYF. In nucleotides, the CDR3 is TGTGCCAGCTCACCACTAACACAGGGAGGTTTCCACGAGCAGTACTTC.

V gene TRBV5-1 combines with J gene TRBJ2-7, with D possibly matching TRBD1 (5 bases). The V gene lost 0 bases and the J gene lost 0 bases, with 19 bases spanning the gap. Germline CDR1 SGHRS, CDR2 YFSETQ. This CDR3 region has 18 residues. The CDR3 DNA follows: TGCGCCAGCAGCTTGGTAGGGCAGGGCAGCCGAAACTCCTACGAGCAGTACTTC. This codes for CASSLVGQGSRNSYEQYF.

This clonotype was counted between two and nine times. The V call is TRBV6-1, the J call TRBJ1-2; 10 nucleotides agree with TRBD1. The germline CDR1 and CDR2 sequences are MNHNS and SASEGT. Trimming at V came to 6 bases and at J to 5 bases, leaving 3 bases not matched to a gene. CDR3 size: 13 residues. CDR3 sequence reads: CASSRDRGYGYTF. The DNA of the CDR3 is TGTGCCAGCAGCCGGGACAGGGGATATGGCTACACCTTC.

This chain joins TRBV11-2 and TRBJ1-1; D not resolved. CDR1 is SGHAT and CDR2 is FQNNGV in the germline V gene. The CDR3 runs to 12 residues. V was trimmed by 2 bases and J by 8 bases, leaving 9 bases between them. The CDR3 sequence is CASSLLWAEAFF. DNA for the CDR3: TGTGCCAGCAGCTTATTGTGGGCCGAAGCTTTCTTT.

This clonotype showed up just once. The V and J genes are TRBV5-1 and TRBJ1-2, with a tentative D call TRBD1 (5 bases). Germline V lookup: CDR1 SGHRS, CDR2 YFSETQ. This CDR3 comprises 13 residues. V lost 1 base and J lost 4, with 8 bases in between. Here the CDR3 reads CASSLSRVYGYTF. The CDR3 nucleotides are TGCGCCAGCAGCTTGAGCAGGGTCTATGGCTACACCTTC. Complete variable domain (other parts from reference TRBV5-1 and TRBJ1-2): KAGVTQTPRYLIKTRGQQVTLSCSPISGHRSVSWYQQTPGQGLQFLFEYFSETQRNKGNFPGRFSGRQFSNSRSEMNVSTLELGDSALYLCASSLSRVYGYTFGSGTRLTVV.

In this sample, this clonotype turned up a few times. The chain combines TRBV20-1 with TRBJ2-5, with D maybe TRBD1 (7 bases). V was clipped by 0 bases and J by 5 bases, with 16 bases between them. Germline-derived CDR1 and CDR2 are DFQATT and SNEGSKA (reference sequence). The CDR3 totals 15 residues. The CDR3 DNA is TGCAGTGCTAGAGAACCTAAGACAGGGAGGGAGACCCAGTACTTC. This sequence encodes CSAREPKTGRETQYF.

This clonotype was detected only a few times. The chain carries TRBV27 and TRBJ2-5, with D unresolved. This CDR3 spans 13 amino acids. The germline V and J ends were trimmed by 0 bases and 0 bases, with 2 bases remaining between them. From germline, CDR1 is MNHEY and CDR2 SMNVEV (reference sequence). The CDR3 protein is CASSLSYQETQYF. CDR3 bases: TGTGCCAGCAGTTTATCCTACCAAGAGACCCAGTACTTC.

Here the CDR3 DNA reads TGTGCCAGTAGCGAACATACCGGACTCGGGGAGCAGTACTTC. Amino acid sequence: CASSEHTGLGEQYF. The chain joins TRBV19 to TRBJ2-7, with TRBD2 as a possible D gene (5 bases). The CDR3 loop spans 14 amino acids. Germline-derived CDR1 and CDR2 are LNHDA and SQIVND (reference sequence). V lost 6 bases and J 7 bases, leaving 19 bases between the germline ends.

There are a few counts of this clonotype. This rearrangement joins TRBV4-3 to TRBJ2-3, with 7 bases that match TRBD2. Per the germline V gene, CDR1 is LGHNA and CDR2 is YSLEER. The CDR3 has 15 amino acids. V lost 1 base, J lost 5 bases, and 6 bases stayed unmatched. CDR3 bases: TGCGCCAGCAGCCAAGCGGCGGGAGATAGAGATACGCAGTATTTT. This sequence encodes CASSQAAGDRDTQYF.

The gene calls are TRBV27 and TRBJ2-7, with 9 bases lining up with TRBD2. V shed 6 bases and J 1 base; nucleotides not matched to a gene: 4. CDR3 length: 14 residues. Per germline, CDR1 MNHEY and CDR2 SMNVEV (reference sequence). The CDR3 loop is CASRGLARSYEQYF. The CDR3 DNA is TGTGCCAGCAGAGGACTAGCGAGGTCCTACGAGCAGTACTTC.

J is TRBJ2-3 and V is TRBV29-1; TRBD2 might be the D (6 bases). Per the germline V gene, CDR1 is SQVTM and CDR2 is ANQGSEA. V lost 2 bases and J lost 1, with 10 bases in between. This CDR3 contains 14 residues. CDR3 DNA sequence: TGCAGCGTTGAACCGGAGGGAGGCACAGATACGCAGTATTTT. It encodes CSVEPEGGTDTQYF.

V usage is TRBV20-1 and J usage is TRBJ2-4; D might be TRBD2 (6 bases). Germline V gives CDR1 DFQATT, CDR2 SNEGSKA (reference sequence). The CDR3 loop spans 15 amino acids. Trimming cost V 3 bases and J 3 bases, with 15 bases left between them. The CDR3 here is CSASPETGGKNIQYF. The DNA of the CDR3 is TGCAGTGCTAGCCCAGAGACCGGGGGCAAAAACATTCAGTACTTC.

The chain joins TRBV20-1 to TRBJ2-1; 7 positions agree with TRBD1. Germline lookup yields CDR1 DFQATT and CDR2 SNEGSKA (reference sequence). This CDR3 comprises 14 residues. The trim removed 0 bases at V and 7 bases at J, leaving 6 bases unmatched. DNA of the CDR3: TGCAGTGCTAGAGATCCGAAACAGGGGAATGAGCAGTTCTTC. Amino acids: CSARDPKQGNEQFF.

The rearrangement uses TRBV4-1 and TRBJ1-2; D might be TRBD1 (6 bases). The CDR3 is made up of 16 amino acids. From germline, CDR1 is MGHRA and CDR2 YSYEKL. Trimming took off 2 bases at V and 7 bases at J, with 20 bases between the two ends. Written as DNA, the CDR3 is TGCGCCAGCAGCCAACCTGGCTGGGGGGGCTCGGGTGGCTACACCTTC. Residues: CASSQPGWGGSGGYTF.

This clonotype was detected only a few times. J is TRBJ2-1 and V is TRBV7-2, with D perhaps TRBD1 (5 bases). CDR3 size: 14 residues. V was trimmed by 5 bases and J by 3 bases, leaving 11 bases between them. The germline gives CDR1 SGHTA, CDR2 FQGNSA. DNA for the CDR3: TGTGCCAGCAGCCCCCAGGGATTCTACAATGAGCAGTTCTTC. This sequence encodes CASSPQGFYNEQFF.

V gene TRBV6-1 combines with J gene TRBJ1-6; D is ambiguous. The germline V and J ends were trimmed by 6 bases and 8 bases, with 20 bases remaining between them. Germline CDR1 MNHNS, CDR2 SASEGT. The CDR3 totals 16 residues. CDR3 nucleotide sequence: TGTGCCAGCAGCCTCTCGATCTGGGTCTTGGATTCACCCCTCCACTTT. Protein product: CASSLSIWVLDSPLHF.

The V call is TRBV27, the J call TRBJ1-5; D uncertain. The V and J ends lost 3 bases and 4 bases respectively, with 10 bases between them. Germline values: CDR1 MNHEY, CDR2 SMNVEV (reference sequence). The CDR3 sequence is 14 residues long. The CDR3 nucleotides are TGTGCCAGCAGTTTCGCTGGTGGTAATCAGCCCCAGCATTTT. This translates into CASSFAGGNQPQHF.

This clonotype is labeled as medium-sized. The chain carries TRBV20-1 and TRBJ2-7, with D tentatively TRBD2 (5 bases). Germline lookup yields CDR1 DFQATT and CDR2 SNEGSKA (reference sequence). The CDR3 contains 12 residues. V dropped 5 bases and J dropped 2 bases, with 10 bases sitting between them. The CDR3 DNA reads TGCAGTGCTCCCGGGAATACCTACGAGCAGTACTTC. Residues: CSAPGNTYEQYF.

This clonotype was found a few times. This chain joins TRBV7-2 and TRBJ1-5; a weak D match, TRBD1 (6 bases). There are 16 residues in the CDR3. The V gene's germline CDR1 is SGHTA and CDR2 FQGNSA. Trimming removed 1 base at V and 4 bases at J, with 14 bases between. CDR3 DNA sequence: TGTGCCAGCAGCTTAGGGGGCAGGGGCGAAAATCAGCCCCAGCATTTT. Translated: CASSLGGRGENQPQHF.

This clonotype has a handful of counts. This rearrangement joins TRBV7-9 to TRBJ2-3; 11 bases map to TRBD2. The length of the CDR3 is 14 residues. With 2 bases clipped from V and 6 bases from J, the junction kept 1 base outside the gene matches. CDR1 is SEHNR and CDR2 is FQNEAQ in the germline V gene (reference sequence). The CDR3 region has the DNA TGTGCCAGCAGCTTAACTAGCGGGAGCGATACGCAGTATTTT. Protein: CASSLTSGSDTQYF. Supplemented by reference TRBV7-9 and TRBJ2-3, the full variable domain reads DTGVSQNPRHKITKRGQNVTFRCDPISEHNRLYWYRQTLGQGPEFLTYFQNEAQLEKSRLLSDRFSAERPKGSFSTLEIQRTEQGDSAMYLCASSLTSGSDTQYFGPGTRLTVL.

V usage is TRBV7-8 and J usage is TRBJ2-1; TRBD2 agrees at 10 bases. The CDR3 contains 19 residues. Germline V lookup: CDR1 SGHVS, CDR2 FQNEAQ. Trimming at V came to 1 base and at J to 4 bases, leaving 13 bases not matched to a gene. CDR3 protein: CASSLGRLAGDKRYNEQFF. In nucleotides, the CDR3 is TGTGCCAGCAGCTTAGGTCGGCTAGCGGGAGACAAAAGATACAATGAGCAGTTCTTC.

Only a few counts were recorded for this clonotype. The genes are TRBV7-2 and TRBJ2-7; 11 bases are shared with TRBD2. V lost 5 bases to trimming and J lost 6 bases; unmatched junction nucleotides: 15. CDR1 and CDR2 (germline): SGHTA, FQGNSA. The CDR3 runs to 17 residues. CDR3 coding DNA: TGTGCCAGCAGCCGTTCTGGACTAGCGGGCCGGTCTAGCGAGCAGTACTTC. Amino acids: CASSRSGLAGRSSEQYF.

This chain uses TRBV5-1 with TRBJ2-7; the D gene could be TRBD1 or TRBD2 (5 bases each). The CDR3 extends over 13 amino acids. The germline V gene has CDR1 SGHRS and CDR2 YFSETQ. Trimming took off 5 bases at V and 3 bases at J, with 12 bases between the two ends. Here the CDR3 DNA reads TGCGCCAGCAGTTGGGACCCTGACTACGAGCAGTACTTC. Translated, it gives CASSWDPDYEQYF.

This clonotype is medium-sized (0.01 to 0.1%) within its sample. The chain combines TRBV7-2 with TRBJ2-7; D tentatively reads TRBD1 or TRBD2 (6 bases each). Germline V lookup: CDR1 SGHTA, CDR2 FQGNSA. V dropped 5 bases and J dropped 2 bases, with 19 bases sitting between them. CDR3 length: 16 amino acids. The CDR3 spells CASSHYWGAFAYEQYF. The CDR3 DNA is TGTGCCAGCAGCCATTACTGGGGGGCGTTCGCCTACGAGCAGTACTTC.

By share, this clonotype counts as medium-sized (0.01 to 0.1%). The rearrangement joins TRBV20-1 to TRBJ2-5; tentatively, D is TRBD2 (6 bases). V gave up 4 bases and J gave up 2 bases, with 14 bases separating them. CDR1 and CDR2 from the germline V gene are DFQATT and SNEGSKA (reference sequence). The CDR3 has 14 amino acids. DNA of the CDR3: TGCAGTGCTAATTGGGACTCCGTACAAGAGACCCAGTACTTC. The encoded protein is CSANWDSVQETQYF.